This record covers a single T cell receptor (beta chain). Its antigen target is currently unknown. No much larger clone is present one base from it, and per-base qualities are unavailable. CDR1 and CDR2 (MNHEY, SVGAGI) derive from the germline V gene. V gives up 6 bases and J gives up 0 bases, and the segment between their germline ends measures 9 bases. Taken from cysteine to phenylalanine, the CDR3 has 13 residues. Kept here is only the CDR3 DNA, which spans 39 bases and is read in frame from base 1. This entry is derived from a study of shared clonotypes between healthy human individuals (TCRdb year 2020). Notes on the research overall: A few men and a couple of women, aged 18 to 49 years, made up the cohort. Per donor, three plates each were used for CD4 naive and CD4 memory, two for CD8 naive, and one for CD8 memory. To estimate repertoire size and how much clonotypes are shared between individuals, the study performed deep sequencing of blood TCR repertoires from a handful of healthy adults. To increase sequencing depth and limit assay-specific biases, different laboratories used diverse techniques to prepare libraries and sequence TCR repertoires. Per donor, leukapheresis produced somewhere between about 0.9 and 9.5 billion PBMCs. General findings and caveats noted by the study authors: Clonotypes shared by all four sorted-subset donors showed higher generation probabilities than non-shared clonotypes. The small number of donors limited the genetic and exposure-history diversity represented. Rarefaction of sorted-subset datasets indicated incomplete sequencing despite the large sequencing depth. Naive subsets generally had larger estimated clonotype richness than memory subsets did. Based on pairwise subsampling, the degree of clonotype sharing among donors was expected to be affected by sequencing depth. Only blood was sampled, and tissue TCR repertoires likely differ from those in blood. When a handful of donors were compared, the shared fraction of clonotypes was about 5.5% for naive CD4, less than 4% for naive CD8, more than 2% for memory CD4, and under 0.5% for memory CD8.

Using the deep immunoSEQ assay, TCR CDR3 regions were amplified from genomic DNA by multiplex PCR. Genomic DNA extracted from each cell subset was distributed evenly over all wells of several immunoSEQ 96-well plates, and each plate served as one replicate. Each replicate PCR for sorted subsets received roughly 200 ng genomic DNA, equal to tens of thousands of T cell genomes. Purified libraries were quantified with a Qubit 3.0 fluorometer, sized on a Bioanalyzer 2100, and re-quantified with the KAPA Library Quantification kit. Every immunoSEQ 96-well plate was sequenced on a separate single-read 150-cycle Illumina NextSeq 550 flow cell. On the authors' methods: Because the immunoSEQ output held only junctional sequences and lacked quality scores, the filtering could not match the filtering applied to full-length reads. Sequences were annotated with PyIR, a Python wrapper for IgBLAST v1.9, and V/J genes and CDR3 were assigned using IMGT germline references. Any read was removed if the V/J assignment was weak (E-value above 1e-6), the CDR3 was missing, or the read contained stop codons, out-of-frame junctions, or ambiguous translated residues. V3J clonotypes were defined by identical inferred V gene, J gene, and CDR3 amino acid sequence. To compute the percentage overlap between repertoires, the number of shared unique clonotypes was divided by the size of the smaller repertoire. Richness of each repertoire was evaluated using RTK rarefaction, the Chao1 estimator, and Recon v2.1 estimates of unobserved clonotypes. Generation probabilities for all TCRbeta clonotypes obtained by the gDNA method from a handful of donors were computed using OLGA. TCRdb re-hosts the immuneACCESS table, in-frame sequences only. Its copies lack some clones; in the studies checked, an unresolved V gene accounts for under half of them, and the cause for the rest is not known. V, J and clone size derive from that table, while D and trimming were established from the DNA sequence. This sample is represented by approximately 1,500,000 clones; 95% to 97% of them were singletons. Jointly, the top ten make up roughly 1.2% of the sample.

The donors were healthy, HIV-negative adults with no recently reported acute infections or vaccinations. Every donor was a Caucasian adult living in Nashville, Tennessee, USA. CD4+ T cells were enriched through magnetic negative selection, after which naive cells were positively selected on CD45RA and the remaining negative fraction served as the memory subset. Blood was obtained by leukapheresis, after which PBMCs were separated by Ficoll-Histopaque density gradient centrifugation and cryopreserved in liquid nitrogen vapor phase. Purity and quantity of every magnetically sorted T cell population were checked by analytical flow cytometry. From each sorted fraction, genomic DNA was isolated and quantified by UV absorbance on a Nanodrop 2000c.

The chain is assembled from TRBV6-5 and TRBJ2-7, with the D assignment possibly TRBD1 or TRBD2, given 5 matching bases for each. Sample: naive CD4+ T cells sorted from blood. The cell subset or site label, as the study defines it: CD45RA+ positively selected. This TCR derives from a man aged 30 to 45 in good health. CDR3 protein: CASRPGTSYEQYF. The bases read TGTGCCAGCAGACCAGGGACCTCCTACGAGCAGTACTTC.